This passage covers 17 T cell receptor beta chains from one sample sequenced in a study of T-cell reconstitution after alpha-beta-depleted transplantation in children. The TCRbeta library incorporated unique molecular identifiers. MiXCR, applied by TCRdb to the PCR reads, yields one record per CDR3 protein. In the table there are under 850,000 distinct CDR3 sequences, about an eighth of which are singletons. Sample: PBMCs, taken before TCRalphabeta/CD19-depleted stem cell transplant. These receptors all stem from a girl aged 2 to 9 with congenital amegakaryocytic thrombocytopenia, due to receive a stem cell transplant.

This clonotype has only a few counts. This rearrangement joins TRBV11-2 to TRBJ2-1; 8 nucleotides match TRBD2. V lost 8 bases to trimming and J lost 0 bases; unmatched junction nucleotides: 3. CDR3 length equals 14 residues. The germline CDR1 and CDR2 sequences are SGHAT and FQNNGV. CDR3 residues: CASERGSSYNEQFF. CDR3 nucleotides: TGTGCCAGCGAGCGGGGGAGCTCCTACAATGAGCAGTTCTTC.

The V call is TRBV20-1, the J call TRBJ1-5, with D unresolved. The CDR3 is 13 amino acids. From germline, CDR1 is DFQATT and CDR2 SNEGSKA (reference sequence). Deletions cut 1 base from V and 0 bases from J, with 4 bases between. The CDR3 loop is CSARAHSNQPQHF. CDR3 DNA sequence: TGCAGTGCTAGAGCACATAGCAATCAGCCCCAGCATTTT.

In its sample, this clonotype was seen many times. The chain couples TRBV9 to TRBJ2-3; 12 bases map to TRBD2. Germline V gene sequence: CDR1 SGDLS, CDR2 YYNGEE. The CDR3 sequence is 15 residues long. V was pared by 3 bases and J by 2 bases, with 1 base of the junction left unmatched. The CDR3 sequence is CASSGTSGVTDTQYF. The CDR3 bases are TGTGCCAGCAGCGGGACTAGCGGGGTCACAGATACGCAGTATTTT.

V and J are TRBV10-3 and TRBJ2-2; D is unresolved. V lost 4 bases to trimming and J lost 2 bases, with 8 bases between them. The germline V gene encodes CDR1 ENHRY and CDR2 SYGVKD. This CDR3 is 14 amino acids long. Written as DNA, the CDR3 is TGTGCCATCAGTGGGACGGCTAACACCGGGGAGCTGTTTTTT. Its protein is CAISGTANTGELFF.

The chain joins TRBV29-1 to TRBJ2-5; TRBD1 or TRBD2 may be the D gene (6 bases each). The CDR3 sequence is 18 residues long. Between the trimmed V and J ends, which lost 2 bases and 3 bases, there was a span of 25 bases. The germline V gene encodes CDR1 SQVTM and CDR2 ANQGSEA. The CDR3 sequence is CSVEMLAQGTSLEETQYF. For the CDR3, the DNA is TGCAGCGTTGAAATGCTGGCGCAGGGGACTTCACTCGAAGAGACCCAGTACTTC.

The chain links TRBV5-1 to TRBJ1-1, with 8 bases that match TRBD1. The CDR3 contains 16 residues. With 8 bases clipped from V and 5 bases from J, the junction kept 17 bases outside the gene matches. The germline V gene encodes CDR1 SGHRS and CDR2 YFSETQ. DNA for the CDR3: TGCGCCAGTTCAAGAATATTCAGGGGGCGCGGGACTGAAGCTTTCTTT. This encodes CASSRIFRGRGTEAFF.

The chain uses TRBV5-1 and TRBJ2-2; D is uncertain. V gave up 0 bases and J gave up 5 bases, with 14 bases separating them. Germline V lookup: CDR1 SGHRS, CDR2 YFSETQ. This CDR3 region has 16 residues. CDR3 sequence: CASSLVPGHSTGELFF. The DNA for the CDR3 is TGCGCCAGCAGCTTGGTACCTGGCCACTCAACCGGGGAGCTGTTTTTT.

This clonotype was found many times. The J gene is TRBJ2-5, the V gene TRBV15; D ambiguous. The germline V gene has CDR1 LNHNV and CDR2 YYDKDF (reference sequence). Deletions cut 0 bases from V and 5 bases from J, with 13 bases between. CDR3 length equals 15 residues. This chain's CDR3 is CATSRDVWAGETQYF. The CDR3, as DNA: TGTGCCACCAGCAGAGATGTATGGGCTGGGGAGACCCAGTACTTC.

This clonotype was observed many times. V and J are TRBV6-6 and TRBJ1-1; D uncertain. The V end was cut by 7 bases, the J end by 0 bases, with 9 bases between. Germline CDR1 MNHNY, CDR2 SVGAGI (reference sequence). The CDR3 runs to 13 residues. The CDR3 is CASIPNLNTEAFF. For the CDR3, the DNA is TGTGCCAGCATCCCGAACCTGAACACTGAAGCTTTCTTT.

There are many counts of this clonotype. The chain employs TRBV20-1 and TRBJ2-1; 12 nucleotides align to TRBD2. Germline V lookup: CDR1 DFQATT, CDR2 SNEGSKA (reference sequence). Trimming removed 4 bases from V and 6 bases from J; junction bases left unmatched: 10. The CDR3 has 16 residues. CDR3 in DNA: TGCAGTGCTACTCGTCTAGCGGGAGGGCCTGGCAATGAGCAGTTCTTC. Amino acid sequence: CSATRLAGGPGNEQFF.

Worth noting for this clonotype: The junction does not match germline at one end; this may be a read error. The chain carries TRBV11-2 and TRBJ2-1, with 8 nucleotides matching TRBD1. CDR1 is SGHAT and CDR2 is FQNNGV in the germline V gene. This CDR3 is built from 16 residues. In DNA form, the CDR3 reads TGTGCCAGCAGCCTAGACAGGGGAAACTCCTACAATGAGCAGTTCTTC. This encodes CASSLDRGNSYNEQFF.

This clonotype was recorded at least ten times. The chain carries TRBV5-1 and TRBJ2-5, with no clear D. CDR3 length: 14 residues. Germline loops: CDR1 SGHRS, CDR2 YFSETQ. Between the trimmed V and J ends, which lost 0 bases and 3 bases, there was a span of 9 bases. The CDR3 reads CASSLEPREETQYF. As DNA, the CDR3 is TGCGCCAGCAGCTTGGAGCCTAGGGAAGAGACCCAGTACTTC.

As DNA, the CDR3 is TGCGCCAGCAGCTTCGCGTTAGGGACTAGCGGGAGTCGCTACACCGGGGAGCTGTTTTTT. It encodes CASSFALGTSGSRYTGELFF. V is TRBV5-1 and J is TRBJ2-2; 14 bases fit TRBD2. With V trimmed by 2 bases and J by 3 bases, 12 bases remained unmatched. The CDR3 consists of 20 residues. Germline CDR1 is SGHRS and CDR2 is YFSETQ.

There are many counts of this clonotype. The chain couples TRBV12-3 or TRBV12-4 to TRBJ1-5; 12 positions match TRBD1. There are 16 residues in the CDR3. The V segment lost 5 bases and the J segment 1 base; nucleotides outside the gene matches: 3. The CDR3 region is CASSMGQGASNQPQHF. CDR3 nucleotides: TGTGCCAGCAGTATGGGACAGGGGGCGAGCAATCAGCCCCAGCATTTT.

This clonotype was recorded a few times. In DNA form, the CDR3 reads TGCAGTGCGCACACAGGGAACTATGGCTACACCTTC. This gives the protein CSAHTGNYGYTF. This chain joins TRBV20-1 and TRBJ1-2; a possible D gene is TRBD1 (6 bases). Looked up from germline, CDR1 is DFQATT and CDR2 is SNEGSKA (reference sequence). The CDR3 runs to 12 residues. The germline V and J ends were trimmed by 6 bases and 2 bases, with 10 bases remaining between them.

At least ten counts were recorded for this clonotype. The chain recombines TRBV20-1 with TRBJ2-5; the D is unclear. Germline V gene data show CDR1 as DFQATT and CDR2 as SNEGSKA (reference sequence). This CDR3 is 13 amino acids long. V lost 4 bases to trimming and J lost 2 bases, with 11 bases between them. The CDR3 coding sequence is TGCAGTGCTATATTGAGCGCACAAGAGACCCAGTACTTC. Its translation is CSAILSAQETQYF.

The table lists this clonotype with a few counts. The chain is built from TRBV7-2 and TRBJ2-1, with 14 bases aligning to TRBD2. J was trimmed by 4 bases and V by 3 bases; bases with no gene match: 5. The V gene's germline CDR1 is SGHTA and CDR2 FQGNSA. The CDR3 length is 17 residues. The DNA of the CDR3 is TGTGCCAGCAGCTTGGGGACTAGCGGGAGTAAGTACAATGAGCAGTTCTTC. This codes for CASSLGTSGSKYNEQFF. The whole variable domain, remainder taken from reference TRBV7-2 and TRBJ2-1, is GAGVSQSPSNKVTEKGKDVELRCDPISGHTALYWYRQSLGQGLEFLIYFQGNSAPDKSGLPSDRFSAERTGGSVSTLTIQRTQQEDSAVYLCASSLGTSGSKYNEQFFGPGTRLTVL.